A single sample gave rise to the 27 T cell receptor beta chains below, sequenced in a study of T cell repertoires in cytomegalovirus infection (dated 2019 in TCRdb). No cognate antigen is known for these TCRs. TCRdb shows the sequencer as Illumina HiSeq 1500. The raw public data were reprocessed by TCRdb itself: fastp quality trimming at Q25, MiXCR clonotype calling, in-frame beta chains only. Under each unique CDR3 protein, matching rows form one entry showing the most common genes and DNA. The sample table holds 750,000 to 900,000 distinct CDR3 sequences, of which around 29% were seen once. About an eighth of the sample belongs to the ten largest clones. What this sample's treatment or condition label stands for: in vitro stimulation with specific CMV peptide epitopes to enrich CMV-specific T cells. The sample consisted of cultured CD8+ T cells from PBMCs, taken from culture after CMV antigen stimulation. All receptors come from a human donor in good health (CMV status not recorded). Some clones in this sample may be carry-over from other donors' samples.

V and J are TRBV9 and TRBJ2-5; D gene uncertain. Trimming left V 3 bases short and J 2 bases short, with 11 bases between. There are 14 residues in the CDR3. CDR1 SGDLS and CDR2 YYNGEE come from the germline V gene. In nucleotides, the CDR3 is TGTGCCAGCAGCGCTCGCGCAGCACAAGAGACCCAGTACTTC. This translates into CASSARAAQETQYF.

This rearrangement joins TRBV7-8 to TRBJ2-7; no clear D. The CDR3 is made up of 12 amino acids. Germline V gene data show CDR1 as SGHVS and CDR2 as FQNEAQ. Deletions cut 5 bases from V and 6 bases from J, with 11 bases between. CDR3: CASSQGRLEQYV. The CDR3 DNA reads TGTGCCAGCAGCCAAGGACGACTCGAGCAGTACGTC.

The count of this clonotype is one. The chain has TRBV6-5 and TRBJ1-5; D remains ambiguous. V gave up 4 bases and J gave up 2 bases, with 6 bases separating them. The germline V gene has CDR1 MNHEY and CDR2 SVGAGI. The CDR3 consists of 13 residues. The CDR3 protein is CASSSKGNQPQHF. CDR3 nucleotides: TGTGCCAGCAGTTCGAAGGGCAATCAGCCCCAGCATTTT.

This clonotype was seen only a few times. The gene calls are TRBV27 and TRBJ2-5; 12 nucleotides match TRBD2. The CDR3 is made up of 16 amino acids. Germline loops: CDR1 MNHEY, CDR2 SMNVEV (reference sequence). J lost 4 bases, V lost 6 bases, and 9 bases had no gene match. DNA of the CDR3: TGTGCCAGCAGCCATGGAACTAGCGGGGGGTCAGAGACCCAGTACTTC. Its protein product is CASSHGTSGGSETQYF.

This clonotype was counted a single time. J is TRBJ1-6 and V is TRBV28; TRBD1 might be the D (6 bases). The germline V gene encodes CDR1 MDHEN and CDR2 SYDVKM. The CDR3 extends over 18 amino acids. Deletions cut 6 bases from V and 0 bases from J, with 18 bases between. The CDR3 DNA reads as TGTGCCAGCAGCCGTCCGCCGGGGGCCAGCTCCTATAATTCACCCCTCCACTTT. The encoded protein is CASSRPPGASSYNSPLHF.

This clonotype occurred a few times. This chain uses TRBV7-8 with TRBJ1-5; D unresolved. This CDR3 region has 16 residues. In germline, CDR1 is SGHVS, CDR2 FQNEAQ. V dropped 2 bases and J dropped 3 bases, with 14 bases sitting between them. DNA of the CDR3: TGTGCCAGCAGCTTAATCCCCAGGCGTCCCAATCAGCCCCAGCATTTT. This codes for CASSLIPRRPNQPQHF.

The V call is TRBV11-2, the J call TRBJ1-2; no definite D call. Trimming removed 1 base at V and 7 bases at J, with 13 bases between. The CDR3 has 14 amino acids. Germline V lookup: CDR1 SGHAT, CDR2 FQNNGV. CDR3 bases: TGTGCCAGCAGCTTAGTCGCCAGAGGAGGTGGCTACACCTTC. Protein product: CASSLVARGGGYTF.

The table lists this clonotype with a few counts. V usage is TRBV6-2 or TRBV6-3 and J usage is TRBJ1-2, with 9 bases identical to TRBD1. The CDR3 loop spans 16 amino acids. V lost 10 bases and J lost 8; bases outside the gene matches: 20. Germline CDR1 is MNHEY and CDR2 is SVGEGT. Here the CDR3 DNA reads TGTGCCAAAAATAATTCGGGACAGGGTGCTTCGAGAGGCTACACCTTC. It translates to CAKNNSGQGASRGYTF.

The chain uses TRBV24-1 and TRBJ1-1, with D uncertain. Germline V gives CDR1 KGHDR, CDR2 SFDVKD. The CDR3 length is 14 residues. V was trimmed by 12 bases and J by 1 base, leaving 17 bases between them. The CDR3 sequence is CAAFPDGENTEAFF. In DNA form, the CDR3 reads TGTGCCGCGTTCCCGGACGGGGAGAACACTGAAGCTTTCTTT.

This clonotype has more than one count but fewer than ten. J is TRBJ2-4 and V is TRBV6-1; D is undetermined. CDR3 length: 12 residues. Trimming stripped 7 bases from V and 8 bases from J, with 12 bases between. The germline V gene encodes CDR1 MNHNS and CDR2 SASEGT. The CDR3 region is CASNIGPYIQYF. CDR3 DNA sequence: TGTGCCAGCAATATCGGGCCGTACATTCAGTACTTC.

This sequence joins TRBV6-6 and TRBJ1-3; the D gene is possibly TRBD1 (6 bases). Trimming left V 6 bases short and J 8 bases short, with 17 bases between. The CDR3 is 14 residues long. Germline-derived CDR1 and CDR2 are MNHNY and SVGAGI (reference sequence). The CDR3 is CASSPGTSGDTIYF. For the CDR3, the DNA is TGTGCCAGCAGCCCAGGGACAAGCGGAGACACCATATATTTT.

The V and J genes are TRBV20-1 and TRBJ2-3, with 8 bases lining up with TRBD2. Trimming at V came to 4 bases and at J to 1 base, leaving 1 base not matched to a gene. This CDR3 comprises 13 residues. Looked up from germline, CDR1 is DFQATT and CDR2 is SNEGSKA (reference sequence). CDR3 sequence: CSATGGGTDTQYF. The CDR3 region has the DNA TGCAGTGCTACCGGGGGGGGCACAGATACGCAGTATTTT.

The CDR3 DNA follows: TGTGCCAGCGTTGGAGCAGATACGCAGTATTTT. This gives the protein CASVGADTQYF. This chain links TRBV7-9 with TRBJ2-3, with no clear D. This CDR3 region has 11 residues. The germline V and J ends were trimmed by 8 bases and 4 bases, with 7 bases remaining between them. Germline lookup yields CDR1 SEHNR and CDR2 FQNEAQ (reference sequence). Based on the CDR3 plus reference TRBV7-9 and TRBJ2-3, the full variable domain is DTGVSQNPRHKITKRGQNVTFRCDPISEHNRLYWYRQTLGQGPEFLTYFQNEAQLEKSRLLSDRFSAERPKGSFSTLEIQRTEQGDSAMYLCASVGADTQYFGPGTRLTVL.

The chain couples TRBV27 to TRBJ2-3, with D tentatively TRBD1 or TRBD2 (5 bases each). Deletions cut 5 bases from V and 6 bases from J, with 12 bases between. CDR1 is MNHEY and CDR2 is SMNVEV in the germline V gene (reference sequence). CDR3 size: 13 residues. The CDR3 coding sequence is TGTGCCAGCAGTCGGGACCCTCTGGATACGCAGTATTTT. Residues: CASSRDPLDTQYF.

The rearrangement links TRBV5-4 to TRBJ1-1; D gene unclear. Trimming removed 0 bases from V and 7 bases from J, with 10 bases in between. Germline V CDR1 and CDR2: SGHNT, YYREEE (reference sequence). This CDR3 has 13 amino acids. CDR3: CASSLAELSEAFF. CDR3 nucleotide sequence: TGTGCCAGCAGCTTGGCCGAGTTAAGTGAAGCTTTCTTT.

This chain connects TRBV2 to TRBJ2-7; 13 positions agree with TRBD2. Unmatched junction bases numbered 1, after V lost 4 bases and J lost 1 base. CDR1 SNHLY and CDR2 FYNNEI come from the germline V gene. This CDR3 is 15 amino acids long. DNA of the CDR3: TGTGCCAGCAGTGGGACTAGCGGGGGTTCCTACGAGCAGTACTTC. Encoded protein: CASSGTSGGSYEQYF.

This clonotype has ten or more counts. The chain recombines TRBV7-2 with TRBJ2-5, with a possible D match to TRBD1 (6 bases). There are 14 residues in the CDR3. Germline V gives CDR1 SGHTA, CDR2 FQGNSA. Trimming took 3 bases from V and 0 from J, leaving 8 bases between them. DNA for the CDR3: TGTGCCAGCAGCTTTTACAGGGACCAAGAGACCCAGTACTTC. As protein: CASSFYRDQETQYF. The variable domain in full, with the rest retrieved from reference TRBV7-2 and TRBJ2-5, is GAGVSQSPSNKVTEKGKDVELRCDPISGHTALYWYRQSLGQGLEFLIYFQGNSAPDKSGLPSDRFSAERTGGSVSTLTIQRTQQEDSAVYLCASSFYRDQETQYFGPGTRLLVL.

The V gene is TRBV5-1, the J gene TRBJ2-7; no reliable D call. Germline CDR1 and CDR2: SGHRS and YFSETQ. The length of the CDR3 is 12 residues. Trimming took 7 bases from V and 1 from J, leaving 9 bases between them. The CDR3 nucleotides read TGCGCCAGCTACAGTGAATCCTACGAGCAGTACTTC. Protein sequence: CASYSESYEQYF.

The gene calls are TRBV11-1 and TRBJ2-3; 7 positions agree with TRBD2. Losses at the gene ends were 4 bases for V and 0 bases for J; bases not matched to a gene: 4. Germline V gene sequence: CDR1 SGHAT, CDR2 FQDESV (reference sequence). The CDR3 loop spans 15 amino acids. CDR3 sequence reads: CASSYTSASTDTQYF. In DNA form, the CDR3 reads TGTGCCAGCAGCTACACTAGCGCGAGCACAGATACGCAGTATTTT. The variable domain in full, with the rest retrieved from reference TRBV11-1 and TRBJ2-3, is EAEVAQSPRYKITEKSQAVAFWCDPISGHATLYWYRQILGQGPELLVQFQDESVVDDSQLPKDRFSAERLKGVDSTLKIQPAELGDSAMYLCASSYTSASTDTQYFGPGTRLTVL.

This rearrangement joins TRBV12-3 or TRBV12-4 to TRBJ2-5; 8 nucleotides line up with TRBD2. This CDR3 comprises 16 residues. V lost 5 bases and J lost 1; bases outside the gene matches: 9. The CDR3 nucleotides read TGTGCCAGCAGTACTCCCCGGGGGGGGATCCAAGAGACCCAGTACTTC. Translated: CASSTPRGGIQETQYF.

The chain recombines TRBV23-1 with TRBJ2-1; D may correspond to TRBD1 or TRBD2 (5 bases each). TRBV23-1 counts as an open reading frame of uncertain function. V lost 4 bases, J lost 12 bases, and 22 bases lay in between. The CDR3 length is 15 residues. DNA of the CDR3: TGCGCCAGCAGTCGGGCAGGGAGACCTCAAGACGGGCAGTTCTTC. Encoded protein: CASSRAGRPQDGQFF.

In its sample, this clonotype was seen a few times. The chain carries TRBV12-3 or TRBV12-4 and TRBJ1-2; D is unresolved. V shed 3 bases and J shed 6 bases, with 11 bases lying between them. CDR3 length: 13 amino acids. DNA for the CDR3: TGTGCCAGCAGTTTCATGTTACCAGATGGCTACACCTTC. Encoded protein: CASSFMLPDGYTF.

The gene calls are TRBV7-9 and TRBJ2-3, with unresolved D. The CDR3 spans 15 residues. In germline, CDR1 is SEHNR, CDR2 FQNEAQ (reference sequence). V lost 8 bases and J 0 bases, leaving 15 bases between the germline ends. CDR3 nucleotides: TGTGCCAGCCTCGGAAGAGAATCTAGCACAGATACGCAGTATTTT. It codes for CASLGRESSTDTQYF.

The chain combines TRBV4-1 with TRBJ2-3; 10 bases are shared with TRBD2. V lost 0 bases and J lost 5; bases outside the gene matches: 5. Per the germline V gene, CDR1 is MGHRA and CDR2 is YSYEKL. The CDR3 extends over 16 amino acids. CDR3 in amino acids: CASSQESGGALDTQYF. CDR3 DNA: TGCGCCAGCAGCCAAGAAAGCGGGGGGGCCTTAGATACGCAGTATTTT.

This clonotype has only one observation. The junction shows a germline mismatch at one end, possibly a read error. The chain combines TRBV7-3 with TRBJ1-1; D gene unclear. The CDR3 extends over 15 amino acids. Germline-derived CDR1 and CDR2 are SGHTA and FQGTGA. The CDR3 nucleotides are TGTGCCAACAGCTTACGGGGATCAGCGAACACTGAAGCTTTCTTT. Translation: CANSLRGSANTEAFF.

In this sample, this clonotype turned up a few times. The gene calls are TRBV6-6 and TRBJ1-6, with TRBD1 matching 7 bases. Per germline, CDR1 MNHNY and CDR2 SVGAGI (reference sequence). V was clipped by 2 bases and J by 8 bases; unmatched bases: 6. CDR3 size: 15 residues. In DNA form, the CDR3 reads TGTGCCAGCAGTTACCCCCCGCAGGGGGATTCACCCCTCCACTTT. Translated: CASSYPPQGDSPLHF.

This rearrangement joins TRBV5-5 to TRBJ2-3; D gene ambiguous. Germline-derived CDR1 and CDR2 are SGHKS and YYEKEE (reference sequence). V shed 0 bases and J shed 0 bases, with 14 bases lying between them. The CDR3 covers 17 residues. Written as DNA, the CDR3 is TGTGCCAGCAGCTTGGGGGATTCAGGAGATAGCACAGATACGCAGTATTTT. It translates to CASSLGDSGDSTDTQYF. Together with reference TRBV5-5 and TRBJ2-3, the CDR3 gives the full variable domain: DAGVTQSPTHLIKTRGQQVTLRCSPISGHKSVSWYQQVLGQGPQFIFQYYEKEERGRGNFPDRFSARQFPNYSSELNVNALLLGDSALYLCASSLGDSGDSTDTQYFGPGTRLTVL.